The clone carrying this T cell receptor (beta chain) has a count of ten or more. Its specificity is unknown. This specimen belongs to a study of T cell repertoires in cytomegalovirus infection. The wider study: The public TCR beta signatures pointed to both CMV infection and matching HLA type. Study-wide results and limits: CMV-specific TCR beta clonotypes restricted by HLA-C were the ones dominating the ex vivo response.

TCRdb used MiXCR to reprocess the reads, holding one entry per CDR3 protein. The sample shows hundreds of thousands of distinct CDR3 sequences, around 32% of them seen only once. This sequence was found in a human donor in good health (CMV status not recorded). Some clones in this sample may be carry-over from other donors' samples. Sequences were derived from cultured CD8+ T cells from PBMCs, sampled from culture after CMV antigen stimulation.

DNA of the CDR3: TGTGCCAGCACCGATGACACAGATACGCAGTATTTT. This sequence encodes CASTDDTDTQYF. The chain has TRBV6-2 or TRBV6-3 and TRBJ2-3; no reliable D call. Per the germline V gene, CDR1 is MNHEY and CDR2 is SVGEGT. V dropped 7 bases and J dropped 2 bases, with 7 bases sitting between them. The CDR3 has 12 amino acids.